Below are 11 T cell receptor beta chains sequenced from a single sample in a study of blood T cells in healthy people across ages. Combining a sample-barcoded 5' primer with a J-beta primer mix, a second PCR ran for 7 to 11 cycles. TCRdb used MiXCR to reprocess the 5' RACE reads, holding one entry per CDR3 protein. The data hold approximately 830,000 distinct CDR3 sequences, with under 80% observed a single time. The specimen sequenced was blood. The receptors here all came from a man aged 25 to 40 in good health.

The chain couples TRBV20-1 to TRBJ1-1; D is unclear. V lost 6 bases to trimming and J lost 10 bases, with 12 bases between them. CDR3 length: 10 residues. Per the germline V gene, CDR1 is DFQATT and CDR2 is SNEGSKA (reference sequence). In nucleotides, the CDR3 is TGCAGTGCCCGACGGGAGGGAGCTTTCTTT. This translates into CSARREGAFF.

This clonotype has more than one count but fewer than ten. Because the CDR3's place on the DNA is in doubt, the DNA is left out and the CDR3 is given as listed by TCRdb. The V gene is TRBV12-3 or TRBV12-4, the J gene TRBJ1-2. The CDR3 length is 11 residues, termini included. This chain's CDR3 is CASSSSQECTF.

J is TRBJ1-5 and V is TRBV28, with 7 bases fitting TRBD1. Germline CDR1 reads MDHEN; CDR2 reads SYDVKM. V shed 5 bases, J shed 6 bases, and the junction held 7 bases outside the gene matches. The CDR3 runs 14 residues. The CDR3 DNA sequence: TGTGCCAGCAGTAGGCAGGGGGTGGGTCAGCCCCAGCATTTT. This translates into CASSRQGVGQPQHF.

The V and J genes are TRBV7-2 and TRBJ1-6; no clear D gene. The CDR3 spans 15 residues. With 1 base removed from V and 3 bases from J, the gap between germline ends came to 7 bases. Germline values: CDR1 SGHTA, CDR2 FQGNSA. This chain's CDR3 is CASSLEGIYNSPLHF. CDR3 DNA: TGTGCCAGCAGCTTAGAAGGGATCTATAATTCACCCCTCCACTTT.

The sample holds a few counts of this clonotype. J is TRBJ1-1 and V is TRBV7-3; D is unclear. CDR1 is SGHTA and CDR2 is FQGTGA in the germline V gene. The V end was cut by 5 bases, the J end by 1 base, with 11 bases between. There are 14 residues in the CDR3. The DNA for the CDR3 is TGTGCCAGCAGCCCAAACCCCAGGAACACTGAAGCTTTCTTT. Protein: CASSPNPRNTEAFF.

V usage is TRBV18 and J usage is TRBJ2-5, with 9 positions matching TRBD1. The J call is in doubt because the DNA end fits TRBJ2-4 better. CDR1 KGHSH and CDR2 LQKENI come from the germline V gene. The CDR3 covers 18 residues. The CDR3 nucleotides are TGTGCCAGCTCACCTCAATCATTGACAGGGGGAAGCAAAAACATTCAGTACTTC. This gives the protein CASSPQSLTGGSKNIQYF.

This chain links TRBV20-1 with TRBJ2-4; the D gene is possibly TRBD1 (6 bases). Germline values: CDR1 DFQATT, CDR2 SNEGSKA (reference sequence). The CDR3 runs 16 residues. Trimming pared 0 bases from V and 1 base from J, leaving 13 bases between. This chain's CDR3 is CSARDVAGAAKNIQYF. In DNA form, the CDR3 reads TGCAGTGCTAGAGATGTGGCAGGGGCGGCCAAAAACATTCAGTACTTC.

Points on this clonotype: The junction does not match germline at one end; this may be a read error. The rearrangement links TRBV20-1 to TRBJ1-5; D call uncertain. CDR3 length: 15 amino acids. The germline CDR1 and CDR2 sequences are DFQATT and SNEGSKA (reference sequence). The CDR3 DNA sequence: TGCAGTGCGGGAGGCGGACCTTATAGCAACCAGCCCCAGCATTTT. As protein: CSAGGGPYSNQPQHF.

The J gene is TRBJ2-2, the V gene TRBV7-2; 7 positions agree with TRBD2. Germline V gives CDR1 SGHTA, CDR2 FQGNSA. The J segment lost 5 bases and the V segment lost 1 base, leaving 4 bases of the junction unmatched. The CDR3 spans 15 residues. CDR3 bases: TGTGCCAGCAGCTTAGGGGGGAGGGCTACCGGGGAGCTGTTTTTT. Amino acids: CASSLGGRATGELFF.

This clonotype has a single count. The chain couples TRBV24-1 to TRBJ2-1, with D maybe TRBD2 (5 bases). V dropped 4 bases and J dropped 0 bases, with 24 bases sitting between them. Germline values: CDR1 KGHDR, CDR2 SFDVKD. The CDR3 runs to 20 residues. The CDR3 loop is CATSDSDREPLSSSYNEQFF. The DNA for the CDR3 is TGTGCCACCAGTGACTCTGACCGGGAACCCCTCTCTAGCTCCTACAATGAGCAGTTCTTC.

V is TRBV6-1 and J is TRBJ2-5, with 10 bases matching TRBD2. This CDR3 is built from 16 residues. V dropped 0 bases and J dropped 1; count of bases not matched to a gene: 2. Germline V gene lookup returns CDR1 MNHNS and CDR2 SASEGT. CDR3 in amino acids: CASSEARTSGQETQYF. The CDR3 nucleotides are TGTGCCAGCAGTGAAGCCAGGACTAGCGGCCAAGAGACCCAGTACTTC.